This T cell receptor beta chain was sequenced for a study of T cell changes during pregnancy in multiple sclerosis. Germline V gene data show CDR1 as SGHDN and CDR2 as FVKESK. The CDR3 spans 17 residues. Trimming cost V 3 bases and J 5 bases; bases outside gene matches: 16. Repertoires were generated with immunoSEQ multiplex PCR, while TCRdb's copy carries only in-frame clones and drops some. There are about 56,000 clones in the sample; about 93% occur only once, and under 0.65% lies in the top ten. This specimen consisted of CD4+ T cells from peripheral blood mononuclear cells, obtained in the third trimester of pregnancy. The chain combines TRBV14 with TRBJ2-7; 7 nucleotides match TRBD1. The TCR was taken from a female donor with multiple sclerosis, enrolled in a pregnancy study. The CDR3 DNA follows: TGTGCCAGCAGCCAGACAGGGTTCCTACACCTGGGAAACGAGCAGTACTTC. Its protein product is CASSQTGFLHLGNEQYF.